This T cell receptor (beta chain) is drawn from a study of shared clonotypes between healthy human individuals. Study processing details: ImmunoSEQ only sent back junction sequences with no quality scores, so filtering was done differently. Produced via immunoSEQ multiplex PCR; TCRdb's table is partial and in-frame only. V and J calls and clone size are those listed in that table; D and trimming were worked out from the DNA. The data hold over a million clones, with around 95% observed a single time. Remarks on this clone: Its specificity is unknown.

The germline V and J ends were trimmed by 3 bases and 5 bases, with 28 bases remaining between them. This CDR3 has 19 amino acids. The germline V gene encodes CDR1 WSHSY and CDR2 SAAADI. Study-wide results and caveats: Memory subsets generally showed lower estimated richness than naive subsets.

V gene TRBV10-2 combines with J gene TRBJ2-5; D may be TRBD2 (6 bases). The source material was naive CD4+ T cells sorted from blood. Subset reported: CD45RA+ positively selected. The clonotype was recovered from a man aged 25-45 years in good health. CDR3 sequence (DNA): TGCGCCAGCAGTGAAGGGCCCTGGGGGGTAACGGGAGTTAAGGAGACCCAGTACTTC. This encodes CASSEGPWGVTGVKETQYF.